This T cell receptor (beta chain) was captured in a study of Siglec-9 on CD8 T cells in melanoma (dated by TCRdb to about 2019). As for the study more broadly: The study investigated Siglec-9 expression on CD8+ T cells and the role of Siglec-9 in regulating T cells in the melanoma tumor microenvironment. Results and caveats for the whole study, not just this receptor: According to the report, an effector memory CD8+ T-cell subset that seemed to build up inside melanoma tumors was both marked and regulated by Siglec-9.

Receptors were amplified or captured by the immunoSEQ multiplex PCR assay. Imported from immuneACCESS, the table was reduced by TCRdb to in-frame sequences with V and J called. These copies leave out some clones; in studies compared against another copy, an unresolved V gene accounts for under half, and the cause of the remainder is not known. This sample holds around 600 clones; roughly 64% were observed only once. Of the sample, roughly three quarters falls within the top ten clones. Trimming leaves V shorter by 4 bases and J shorter by 2 bases, with the junction holding 0 bases beyond the gene matches. The CDR3 sequence holds 15 residues, the cysteine and phenylalanine included. CDR3 DNA is the only sequence kept; it has 45 bases, read in frame from the first base. According to the germline V gene, CDR1 reads MNHNS and CDR2 reads SASEGT. This clone was observed a handful of times. The antigen it recognizes is unknown. Per-nucleotide qualities are absent, and no much larger clonotype sits a single base away.

The sequenced sample was Siglec-9+ CD8+ T cells sorted from blood. The cell subset or site label corresponds to: CD8 T cells expressing Siglec-9. The chain employs TRBV6-1 and TRBJ2-5; 14 nucleotides in the junction match TRBD2. This TCR was recovered from a human donor in good health. The sequenced DNA is TGTGCCAGCAGTGGACTAGCGGGGGGGCAAGAGACCCAGTACTTC. It translates as CASSGLAGGQETQYF.